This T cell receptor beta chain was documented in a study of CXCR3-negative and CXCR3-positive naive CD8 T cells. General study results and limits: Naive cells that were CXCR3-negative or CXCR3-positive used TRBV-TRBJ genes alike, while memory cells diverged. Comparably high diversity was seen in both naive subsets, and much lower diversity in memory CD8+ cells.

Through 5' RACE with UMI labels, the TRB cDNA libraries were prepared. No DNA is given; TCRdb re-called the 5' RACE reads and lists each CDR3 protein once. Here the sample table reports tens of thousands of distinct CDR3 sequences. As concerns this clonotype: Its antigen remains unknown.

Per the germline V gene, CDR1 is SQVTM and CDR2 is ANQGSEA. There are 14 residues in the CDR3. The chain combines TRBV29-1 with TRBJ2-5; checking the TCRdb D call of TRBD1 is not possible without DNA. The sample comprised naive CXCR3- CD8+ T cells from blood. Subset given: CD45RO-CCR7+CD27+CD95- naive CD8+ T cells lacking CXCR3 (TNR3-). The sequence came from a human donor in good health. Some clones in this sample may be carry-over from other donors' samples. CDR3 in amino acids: CSVEDLTAQETQYF.